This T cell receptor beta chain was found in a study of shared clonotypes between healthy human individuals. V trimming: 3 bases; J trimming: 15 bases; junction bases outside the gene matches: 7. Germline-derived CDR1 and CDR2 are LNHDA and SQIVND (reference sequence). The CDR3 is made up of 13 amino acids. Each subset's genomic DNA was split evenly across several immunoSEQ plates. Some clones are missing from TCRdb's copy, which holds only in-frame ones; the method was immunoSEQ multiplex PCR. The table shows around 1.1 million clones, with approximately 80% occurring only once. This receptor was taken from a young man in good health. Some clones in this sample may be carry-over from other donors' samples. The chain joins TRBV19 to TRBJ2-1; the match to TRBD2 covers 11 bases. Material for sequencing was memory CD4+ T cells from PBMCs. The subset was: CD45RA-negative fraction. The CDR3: CASSMDSGRARFF. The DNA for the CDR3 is TGTGCCAGTAGTATGGATAGCGGGAGGGCTCGGTTCTTC. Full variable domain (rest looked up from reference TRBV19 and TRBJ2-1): DGGITQSPKYLFRKEGQNVTLSCEQNLNHDAMYWYRQDPGQGLRLIYYSQIVNDFQKGDIAEGYSVSREKKESFPLTVTSAQKNPTAFYLCASSMDSGRARFFGPGTRLTVL.